This T cell receptor (beta chain) was recorded in a study of blood T cell repertoires in COVID-19. Whole-study context: PBMCs, B-cell-depleted T cells, or T cells were the source of the cDNA or gDNA that made up the material.

Losses at the gene ends were 0 bases for V and 8 bases for J; bases not matched to a gene: 7. There are 15 residues in the CDR3. Germline loops: CDR1 LGHNA, CDR2 YSLEER. Original processing notes: The assay estimated nucleated cells by amplifying reference gene primers. Profiling relied on immunoSEQ multiplex PCR, and the TCRdb table lists in-frame clones only, not all of them. The V and J calls and clone size are taken from that table; D and trimming were inferred from the DNA. The sample yields roughly 250,000 clones, about four fifths seen once. Individuals aged about 18 to 100 years were recruited from 24 US areas. Participant-given clinical history determined each cohort assignment.

This receptor was obtained from a woman in her forties who had been exposed to COVID-19. The V gene is TRBV4-3, the J gene TRBJ1-2, with 9 bases that match TRBD1. Sequenced sample: PBMCs or T cells enriched from blood (not recorded which). The CDR3 loop reads CASSQDPQGAIGYTF. CDR3 nucleotides: TGCGCCAGCAGCCAAGATCCACAGGGGGCGATCGGCTACACCTTC.